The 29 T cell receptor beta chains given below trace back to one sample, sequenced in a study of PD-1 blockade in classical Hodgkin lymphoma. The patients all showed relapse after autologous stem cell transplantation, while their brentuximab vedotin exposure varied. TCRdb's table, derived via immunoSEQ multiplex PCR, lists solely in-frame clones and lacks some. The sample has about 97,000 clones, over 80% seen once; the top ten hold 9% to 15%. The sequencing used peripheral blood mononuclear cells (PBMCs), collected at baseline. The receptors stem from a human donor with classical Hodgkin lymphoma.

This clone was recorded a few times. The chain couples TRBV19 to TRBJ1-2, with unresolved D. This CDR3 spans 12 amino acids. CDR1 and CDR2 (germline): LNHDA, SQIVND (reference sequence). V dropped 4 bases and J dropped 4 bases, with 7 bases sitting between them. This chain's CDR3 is CASSRLSYGYTF. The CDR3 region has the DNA TGTGCCAGTAGTAGGCTAAGCTATGGCTACACCTTC.

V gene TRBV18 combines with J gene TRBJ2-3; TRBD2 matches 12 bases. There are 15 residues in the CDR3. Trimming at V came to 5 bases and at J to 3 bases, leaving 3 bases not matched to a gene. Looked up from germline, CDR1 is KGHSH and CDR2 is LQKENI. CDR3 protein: CASSSGLAGTDTQYF. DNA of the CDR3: TGTGCCAGCTCATCCGGACTAGCGGGAACAGATACGCAGTATTTT. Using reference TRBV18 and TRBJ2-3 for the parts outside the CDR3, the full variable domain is NAGVMQNPRHLVRRRGQEARLRCSPMKGHSHVYWYRQLPEEGLKFMVYLQKENIIDESGMPKERFSAEFPKEGPSILRIQQVVRGDSAAYFCASSSGLAGTDTQYFGPGTRLTVL.

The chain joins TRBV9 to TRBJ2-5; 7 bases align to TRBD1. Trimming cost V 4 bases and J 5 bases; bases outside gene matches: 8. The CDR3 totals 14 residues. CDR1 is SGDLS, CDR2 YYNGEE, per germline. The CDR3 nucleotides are TGTGCCAGCAGCCCAACAGGGGCGTTGGAGACCCAGTACTTC. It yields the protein CASSPTGALETQYF.

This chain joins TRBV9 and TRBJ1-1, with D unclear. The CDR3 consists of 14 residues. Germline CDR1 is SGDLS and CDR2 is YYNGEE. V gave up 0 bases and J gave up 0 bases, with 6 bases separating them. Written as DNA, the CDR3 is TGTGCCAGCAGCGTAGTGGGAATGAACACTGAAGCTTTCTTT. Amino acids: CASSVVGMNTEAFF.

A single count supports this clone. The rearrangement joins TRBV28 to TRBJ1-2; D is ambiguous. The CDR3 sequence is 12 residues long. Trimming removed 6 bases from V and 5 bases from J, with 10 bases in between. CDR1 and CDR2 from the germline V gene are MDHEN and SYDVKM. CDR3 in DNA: TGTGCCAGCAGCGCCAGAGAGTATGGCTACACCTTC. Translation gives CASSAREYGYTF.

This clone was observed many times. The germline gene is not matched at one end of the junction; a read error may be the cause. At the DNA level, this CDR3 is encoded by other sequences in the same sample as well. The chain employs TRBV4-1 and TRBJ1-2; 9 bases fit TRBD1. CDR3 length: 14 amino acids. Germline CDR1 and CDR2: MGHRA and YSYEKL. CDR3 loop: CASSPTGGRDGYTF. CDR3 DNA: TGTGCCAGCAGCCCAACAGGGGGCCGGGATGGCTACACCTTC.

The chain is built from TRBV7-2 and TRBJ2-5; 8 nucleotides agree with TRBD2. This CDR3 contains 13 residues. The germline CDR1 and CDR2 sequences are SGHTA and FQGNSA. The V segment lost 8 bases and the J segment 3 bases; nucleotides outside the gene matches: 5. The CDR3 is CASAGGKEETQYF. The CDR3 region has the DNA TGTGCCAGCGCGGGGGGAAAAGAAGAGACCCAGTACTTC.

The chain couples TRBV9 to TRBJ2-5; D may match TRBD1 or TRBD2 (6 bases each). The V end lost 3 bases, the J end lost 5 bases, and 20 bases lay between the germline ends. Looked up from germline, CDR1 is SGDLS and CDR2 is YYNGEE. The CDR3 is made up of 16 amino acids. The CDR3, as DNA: TGTGCCAGCAGCGCCGGTTTCGGGGGCGGAGGCGAGACCCAGTACTTC. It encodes CASSAGFGGGGETQYF.

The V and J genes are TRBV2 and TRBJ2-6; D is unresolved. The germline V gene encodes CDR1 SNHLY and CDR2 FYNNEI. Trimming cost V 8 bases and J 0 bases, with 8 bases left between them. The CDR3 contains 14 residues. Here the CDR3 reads CASLWDSGANVLTF. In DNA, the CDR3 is TGTGCCAGCCTATGGGACTCTGGGGCCAACGTCCTGACTTTC. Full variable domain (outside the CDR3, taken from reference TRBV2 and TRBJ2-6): EPEVTQTPSHQVTQMGQEVILRCVPISNHLYFYWYRQILGQKVEFLVSFYNNEISEKSEIFDDQFSVERPDGSNFTLKIRSTKLEDSAMYFCASLWDSGANVLTFGAGSRLTVL.

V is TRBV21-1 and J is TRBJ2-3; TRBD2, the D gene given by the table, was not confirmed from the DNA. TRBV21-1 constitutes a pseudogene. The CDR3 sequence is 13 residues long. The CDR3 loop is CARVPAGGDTQYF. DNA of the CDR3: TGTGCCAGAGTCCCGGCGGGAGGAGATACGCAGTATTTT.

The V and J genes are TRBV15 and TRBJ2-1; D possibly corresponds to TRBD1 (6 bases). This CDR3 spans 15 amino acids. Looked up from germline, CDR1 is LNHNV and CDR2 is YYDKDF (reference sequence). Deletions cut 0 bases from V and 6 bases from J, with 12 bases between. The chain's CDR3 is CATSRDRPGVNEQFF. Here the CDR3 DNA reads TGTGCCACCAGCAGAGATCGTCCAGGGGTCAATGAGCAGTTCTTC.

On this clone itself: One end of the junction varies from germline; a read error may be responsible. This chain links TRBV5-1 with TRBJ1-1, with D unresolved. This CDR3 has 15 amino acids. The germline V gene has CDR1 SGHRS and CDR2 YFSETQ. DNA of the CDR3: TGCACCAGCAGCCCAACCGGGCCAAGGAACACTGAAGCTTTCTTT. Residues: CTSSPTGPRNTEAFF. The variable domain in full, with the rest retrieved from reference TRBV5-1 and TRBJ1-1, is KAGVTQTPRYLIKTRGQQVTLSCSPISGHRSVSWYQQTPGQGLQFLFEYFSETQRNKGNFPGRFSGRQFSNSRSEMNVSTLELGDSALYLCTSSPTGPRNTEAFFGQGTRLTVV.

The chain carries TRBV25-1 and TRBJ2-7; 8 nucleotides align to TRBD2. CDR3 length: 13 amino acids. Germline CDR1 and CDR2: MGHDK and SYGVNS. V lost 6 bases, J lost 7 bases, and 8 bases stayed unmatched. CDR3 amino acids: CASRTGGRREQYF. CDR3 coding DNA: TGTGCCAGCAGGACGGGGGGGCGCCGGGAGCAGTACTTC.

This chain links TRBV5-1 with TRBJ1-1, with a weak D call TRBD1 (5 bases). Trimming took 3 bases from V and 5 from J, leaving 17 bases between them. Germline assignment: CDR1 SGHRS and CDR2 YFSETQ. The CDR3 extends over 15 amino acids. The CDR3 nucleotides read TGCGCCAGCAGCTGGGGGTTCGGGGGTAATACTGAAGCTTTCTTT. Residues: CASSWGFGGNTEAFF. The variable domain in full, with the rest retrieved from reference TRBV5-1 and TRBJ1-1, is KAGVTQTPRYLIKTRGQQVTLSCSPISGHRSVSWYQQTPGQGLQFLFEYFSETQRNKGNFPGRFSGRQFSNSRSEMNVSTLELGDSALYLCASSWGFGGNTEAFFGQGTRLTVV.

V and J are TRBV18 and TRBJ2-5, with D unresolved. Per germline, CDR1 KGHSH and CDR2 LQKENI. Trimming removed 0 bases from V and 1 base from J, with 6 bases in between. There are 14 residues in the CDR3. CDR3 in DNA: TGTGCCAGCTCACCACCACCCTCCCAAGAGACCCAGTACTTC. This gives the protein CASSPPPSQETQYF.

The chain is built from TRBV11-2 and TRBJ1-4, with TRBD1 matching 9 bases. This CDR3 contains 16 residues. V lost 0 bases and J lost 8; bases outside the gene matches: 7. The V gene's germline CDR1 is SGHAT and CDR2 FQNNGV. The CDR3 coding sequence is TGTGCCAGCAGCTTAGATCTGGGGACAGGGTTCGAAAAACTGTTTTTT. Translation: CASSLDLGTGFEKLFF.

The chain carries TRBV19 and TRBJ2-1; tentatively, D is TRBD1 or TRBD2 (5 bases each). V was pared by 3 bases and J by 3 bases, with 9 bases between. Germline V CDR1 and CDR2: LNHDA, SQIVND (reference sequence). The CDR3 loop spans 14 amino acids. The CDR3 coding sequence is TGTGCCAGTAGTATCTGGGGACGCTACAATGAGCAGTTCTTC. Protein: CASSIWGRYNEQFF.

The CDR3 sequence: CASSPVVRGLTEAFF. The CDR3 DNA follows: TGTGCCAGCAGCCCCGTTGTGAGGGGGCTTACTGAAGCTTTCTTT. The V call is TRBV6-5, the J call TRBJ1-1, with 7 bases aligning to TRBD1. The CDR3 totals 15 residues. V was pared by 6 bases and J by 5 bases, with 12 bases of the junction left unmatched. The germline gives CDR1 MNHEY, CDR2 SVGAGI.

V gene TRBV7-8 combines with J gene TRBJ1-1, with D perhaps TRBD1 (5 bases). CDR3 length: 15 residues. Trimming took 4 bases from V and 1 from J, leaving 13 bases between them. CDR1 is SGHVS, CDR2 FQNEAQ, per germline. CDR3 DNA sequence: TGTGCCAGCAGCTCGGACACGGCGCGGAACACTGAAGCTTTCTTT. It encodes CASSSDTARNTEAFF. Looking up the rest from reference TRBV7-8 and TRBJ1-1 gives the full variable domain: GAGVSQSPRYKVAKRGQDVALRCDPISGHVSLFWYQQALGQGPEFLTYFQNEAQLDKSGLPSDRFFAERPEGSVSTLKIQRTQQEDSAVYLCASSSDTARNTEAFFGQGTRLTVV.

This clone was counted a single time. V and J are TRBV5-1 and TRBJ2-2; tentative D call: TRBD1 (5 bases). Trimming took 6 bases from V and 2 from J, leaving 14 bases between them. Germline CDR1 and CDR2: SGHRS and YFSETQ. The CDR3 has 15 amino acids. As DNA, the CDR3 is TGCGCCAGCACCCCCACAGGCCTAAACACCGGGGAGCTGTTTTTT. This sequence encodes CASTPTGLNTGELFF.

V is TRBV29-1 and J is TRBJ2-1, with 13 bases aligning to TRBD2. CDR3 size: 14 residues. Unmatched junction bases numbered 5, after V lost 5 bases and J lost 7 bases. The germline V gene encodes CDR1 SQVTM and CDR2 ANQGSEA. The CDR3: CSVRTSGSGNEQFF. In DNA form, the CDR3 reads TGCAGCGTTCGGACTAGCGGGAGTGGTAATGAGCAGTTCTTC.

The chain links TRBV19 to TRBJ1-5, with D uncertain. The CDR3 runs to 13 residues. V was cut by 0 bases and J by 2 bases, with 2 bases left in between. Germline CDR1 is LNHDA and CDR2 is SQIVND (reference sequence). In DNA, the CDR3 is TGTGCCAGTAGTATAGAGGGCAATCAGCCCCAGCATTTT. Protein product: CASSIEGNQPQHF.

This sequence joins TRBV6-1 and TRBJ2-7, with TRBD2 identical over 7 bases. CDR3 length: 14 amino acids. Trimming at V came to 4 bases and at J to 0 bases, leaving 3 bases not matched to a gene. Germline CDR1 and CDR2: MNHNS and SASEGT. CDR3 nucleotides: TGTGCCAGCAGTGGGGGGGGGACCTCCTACGAGCAGTACTTC. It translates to CASSGGGTSYEQYF.

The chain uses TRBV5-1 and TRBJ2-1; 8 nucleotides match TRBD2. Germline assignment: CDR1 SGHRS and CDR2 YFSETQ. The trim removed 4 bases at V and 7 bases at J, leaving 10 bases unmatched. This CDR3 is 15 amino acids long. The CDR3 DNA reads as TGCGCCAGCAGCAAGAGGATAGCGGGAAGGAATGAGCAGTTCTTC. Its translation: CASSKRIAGRNEQFF.

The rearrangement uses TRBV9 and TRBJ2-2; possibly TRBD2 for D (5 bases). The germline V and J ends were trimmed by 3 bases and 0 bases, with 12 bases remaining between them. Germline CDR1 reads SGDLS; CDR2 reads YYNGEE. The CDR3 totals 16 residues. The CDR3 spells CASSAFLAANTGELFF. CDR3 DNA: TGTGCCAGCAGCGCATTCCTAGCAGCGAACACCGGGGAGCTGTTTTTT.

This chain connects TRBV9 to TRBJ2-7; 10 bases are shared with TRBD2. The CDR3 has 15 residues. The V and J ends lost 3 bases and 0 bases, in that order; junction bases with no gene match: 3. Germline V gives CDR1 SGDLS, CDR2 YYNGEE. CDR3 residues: CASSESSGSSYEQYF. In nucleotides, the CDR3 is TGTGCCAGCAGCGAGTCTAGCGGGAGCTCCTACGAGCAGTACTTC.

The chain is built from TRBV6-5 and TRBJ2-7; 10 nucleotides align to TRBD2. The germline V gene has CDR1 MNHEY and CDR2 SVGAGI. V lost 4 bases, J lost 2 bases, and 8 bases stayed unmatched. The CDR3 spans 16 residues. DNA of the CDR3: TGTGCCAGCAGTTTACATAGCGGGAGGATCCCCTACGAGCAGTACTTC. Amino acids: CASSLHSGRIPYEQYF.

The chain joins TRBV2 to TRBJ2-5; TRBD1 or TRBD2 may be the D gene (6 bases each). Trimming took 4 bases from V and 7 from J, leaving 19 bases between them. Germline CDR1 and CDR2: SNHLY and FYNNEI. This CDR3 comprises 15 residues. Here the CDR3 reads CASSVRGTPAGTQYF. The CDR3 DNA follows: TGTGCCAGCAGTGTGAGGGGGACTCCGGCAGGGACCCAGTACTTC.

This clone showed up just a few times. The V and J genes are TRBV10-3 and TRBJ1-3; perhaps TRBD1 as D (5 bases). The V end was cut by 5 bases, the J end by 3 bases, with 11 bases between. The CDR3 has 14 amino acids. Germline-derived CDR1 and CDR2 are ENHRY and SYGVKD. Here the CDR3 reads CAISPTGFGNTIYF. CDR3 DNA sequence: TGTGCCATCAGTCCAACAGGCTTTGGAAACACCATATATTTT.